This paragraph covers one T cell receptor beta chain sequence. Its antigen is still unknown. UMI labels and 5' RACE were used to prepare the TRB cDNA libraries. TCRdb reprocessed the 5' RACE reads, with one entry per CDR3 protein and no DNA. This specimen shows around 50,000 distinct CDR3 sequences; the ten leading clones hold 20% to 30%. This record comes from a study of CXCR3-negative and CXCR3-positive naive CD8 T cells. The study, taken as a whole, reports: Similar TRBV-TRBJ usage characterized naive CXCR3-negative and CXCR3-positive cells; memory cells differed.

There are 14 residues in the CDR3. Germline CDR1 reads DFQATT; CDR2 reads SNEGSKA (reference sequence). Input material: memory CD8+ T cells from blood. The clonotype originates from a human donor in good health. Some clones in this sample may be carry-over from other donors' samples. The J gene is TRBJ2-5, the V gene TRBV20-1; TCRdb's D gene call, TRBD1, goes unchecked for lack of DNA. CDR3: CSAPRGQGGETQYF.